Below are 30 T cell receptor beta chains sequenced from a single sample in a study of shared clonotypes between healthy human individuals. TCRdb's copy holds only in-frame clones and misses some; the assay was immunoSEQ multiplex PCR. Altogether hundreds of thousands of clones are present, roughly 70% being singletons, with the ten largest covering 1.5% to 2%. The sample taken for sequencing was memory CD4+ T cells sorted from blood. Indicated subset: CD45RA-negative fraction. The receptors stem from a woman aged 25 to 45 in good health.

The chain combines TRBV28 with TRBJ2-1; D is ambiguous. Germline CDR1 is MDHEN and CDR2 is SYDVKM. The CDR3 has 14 residues. The ends were cut back, 7 bases at V and 0 bases at J, with 10 bases in the middle. The DNA of the CDR3 is TGTGCCAGCAAGGACCAATACTCCTACAATGAGCAGTTCTTC. Amino acids: CASKDQYSYNEQFF.

This clone was found once. The J gene is TRBJ2-7, the V gene TRBV28; 7 bases match TRBD1. The germline V gene encodes CDR1 MDHEN and CDR2 SYDVKM. The CDR3 is made up of 12 amino acids. The J segment lost 1 base and the V segment lost 6 bases, leaving 0 bases of the junction unmatched. The CDR3 is CASRGQSYEQYF. The DNA of the CDR3 is TGTGCCAGCAGGGGACAGTCCTACGAGCAGTACTTC. The entire variable domain, with the rest obtained from reference TRBV28 and TRBJ2-7, is as follows: DVKVTQSSRYLVKRTGEKVFLECVQDMDHENMFWYRQDPGLGLRLIYFSYDVKMKEKGDIPEGYSVSREKKERFSLILESASTNQTSMYLCASRGQSYEQYFGPGTRLTVT.

Comments on this clone: A read error may account for a junction end that differs from germline. The chain combines TRBV6-5 with TRBJ1-1; possibly TRBD1 for D (5 bases). This CDR3 contains 13 residues. Germline V gives CDR1 MNHEY, CDR2 SVGAGI. Here the CDR3 reads CASTSTVNTEAFF. CDR3 DNA sequence: TGTGCCAGCACCTCGACAGTGAATACTGAAGCTTTCTTT.

The V call is TRBV19, the J call TRBJ1-5; D not certain. The V end lost 9 bases, the J end lost 6 bases, and 15 bases lay between the germline ends. This CDR3 has 13 amino acids. Germline V gene sequence: CDR1 LNHDA, CDR2 SQIVND (reference sequence). In nucleotides, the CDR3 is TGTGCCAGCACCTCCGTTAAAGGTCAGCCCCAGCATTTT. Translating it yields CASTSVKGQPQHF.

The CDR3 sequence: CASTEGSGRSDTQYF. The CDR3 bases are TGTGCCAGCACCGAAGGTAGCGGGAGATCCGATACGCAGTATTTT. The chain combines TRBV2 with TRBJ2-3; 9 nucleotides agree with TRBD2. V shed 7 bases and J 6 bases; nucleotides not matched to a gene: 11. Looked up from germline, CDR1 is SNHLY and CDR2 is FYNNEI. CDR3 length: 15 residues.

This clone has more than one count but fewer than ten. The V call is TRBV19, the J call TRBJ1-3, with no clear D. V gave up 3 bases and J gave up 1 base, with 10 bases separating them. The CDR3 extends over 15 amino acids. The germline V gene has CDR1 LNHDA and CDR2 SQIVND (reference sequence). CDR3 loop: CASSMNGESGNTIYF. CDR3 sequence (DNA): TGTGCCAGTAGTATGAATGGGGAATCTGGAAACACCATATATTTT.

This chain uses TRBV19 with TRBJ2-7; TRBD2 aligns across 11 bases. CDR1 and CDR2 (germline): LNHDA, SQIVND (reference sequence). There are 15 residues in the CDR3. The ends lost 6 bases at V and 3 bases at J; junction bases unmatched: 7. The CDR3 is CASSLLAGGLYEQYF. The DNA for the CDR3 is TGTGCCAGTAGCCTTCTAGCGGGAGGACTCTACGAGCAGTACTTC.

Note on this clone: The sample carries other DNA sequences with the same CDR3. J is TRBJ1-2 and V is TRBV5-5; tentative D call: TRBD1 (5 bases). Germline values: CDR1 SGHKS, CDR2 YYEKEE (reference sequence). This CDR3 has 13 residues. Deletions cut 2 bases from V and 2 bases from J, with 7 bases between. CDR3 protein: CASSFGDNYGYTF. CDR3 sequence (DNA): TGTGCCAGCAGCTTCGGGGACAACTATGGCTACACCTTC.

The chain couples TRBV27 to TRBJ2-7, with TRBD2 matching 7 bases. The CDR3 has 15 amino acids. Looked up from germline, CDR1 is MNHEY and CDR2 is SMNVEV (reference sequence). Trimming cost V 2 bases and J 6 bases; bases outside gene matches: 10. DNA for the CDR3: TGTGCCAGCAGTTTAATCGGACTAGGGGTAAGCGAGCAGTACTTC. Protein product: CASSLIGLGVSEQYF.

J is TRBJ2-1 and V is TRBV7-9; D is possibly TRBD1 (6 bases). Germline V gene sequence: CDR1 SEHNR, CDR2 FQNEAQ (reference sequence). V lost 5 bases to trimming and J lost 6 bases, with 17 bases between them. The CDR3 totals 15 residues. The CDR3 bases are TGTGCCAGCAGCCTTATACAGGGCAGGGGCAATGAGCAGTTCTTC. Translated: CASSLIQGRGNEQFF.

CDR3: CASTTRELGDTQYF. DNA for the CDR3: TGTGCCAGTACTACCCGGGAGTTGGGAGATACGCAGTATTTT. The genes are TRBV19 and TRBJ2-3, with D possibly being TRBD2 (6 bases). Germline V gives CDR1 LNHDA, CDR2 SQIVND (reference sequence). There are 14 residues in the CDR3. V was pared by 7 bases and J by 5 bases, with 16 bases between.

The chain carries TRBV4-2 and TRBJ2-5; 8 nucleotides match TRBD2. Trimming cost V 1 base and J 0 bases; bases outside gene matches: 4. CDR1 LGHNA and CDR2 YNFKEQ come from the germline V gene. The CDR3 has 16 amino acids. CDR3 sequence (DNA): TGTGCCAGCAGCCAAGCGGGAGGGCTTTACCAAGAGACCCAGTACTTC. Translating gives CASSQAGGLYQETQYF.

The rearrangement joins TRBV7-8 to TRBJ1-3; tentative D call: TRBD1 (5 bases). Germline V gives CDR1 SGHVS, CDR2 FQNEAQ. The CDR3 sequence is 17 residues long. Between the trimmed V and J ends, which lost 0 bases and 4 bases, there was a span of 16 bases. CDR3 in DNA: TGTGCCAGCAGCTTAGCGGGGGGTCTCCGTTCCGGAAACACCATATATTTT. As protein: CASSLAGGLRSGNTIYF.

The chain is built from TRBV27 and TRBJ1-5, with D uncertain. V lost 0 bases and J 1 base, leaving 7 bases between the germline ends. CDR3 length: 15 amino acids. Germline values: CDR1 MNHEY, CDR2 SMNVEV (reference sequence). CDR3 sequence reads: CASSLSGRSNQPQHF. In DNA form, the CDR3 reads TGTGCCAGCAGTTTATCGGGCAGGAGCAATCAGCCCCAGCATTTT.

The rearrangement uses TRBV27 and TRBJ2-7, with 7 positions matching TRBD2. V trimming: 2 bases; J trimming: 2 bases; junction bases outside the gene matches: 9. The length of the CDR3 is 16 residues. Germline values: CDR1 MNHEY, CDR2 SMNVEV (reference sequence). In DNA, the CDR3 is TGTGCCAGCAGTTTAAGCGGGGACCCGTGGGCCTACGAGCAGTACTTC. Amino acids: CASSLSGDPWAYEQYF.

This clone was recorded many times. The DNA for the CDR3 is TGTGCCAGCAGCTTGGACCCTACAGAGACCCAGTACTTC. Translating gives CASSLDPTETQYF. The J gene is TRBJ2-5, the V gene TRBV5-8, with D unclear. The CDR3 loop spans 13 amino acids. From germline, CDR1 is SGHTS and CDR2 YDEGEE. Trimming pared 0 bases from V and 4 bases from J, leaving 7 bases between. Variable domain in full (rest from reference TRBV5-8 and TRBJ2-5): EAGVTQSPTHLIKTRGQQATLRCSPISGHTSVYWYQQALGLGLQFLLWYDEGEERNRGNFPPRFSGRQFPNYSSELNVNALELEDSALYLCASSLDPTETQYFGPGTRLLVL.

This rearrangement joins TRBV7-6 to TRBJ2-7; 8 positions agree with TRBD1. The germline gives CDR1 SGHVS, CDR2 FNYEAQ. CDR3 size: 15 residues. V lost 1 base to trimming and J lost 2 bases; unmatched junction nucleotides: 4. The CDR3 reads CASSLEGTGPYEQYF. CDR3 DNA: TGTGCCAGCAGCTTAGAGGGGACAGGACCCTACGAGCAGTACTTC.

This clone was seen a handful of times. The chain combines TRBV5-1 with TRBJ2-2; a possible D gene is TRBD1 (6 bases). The CDR3 is made up of 16 amino acids. The V gene's germline CDR1 is SGHRS and CDR2 YFSETQ. The germline V and J ends were trimmed by 2 bases and 3 bases, with 14 bases remaining between them. DNA of the CDR3: TGCGCCAGCAGCTTAACAGGGTTTTCGGACACCGGGGAGCTGTTTTTT. It specifies CASSLTGFSDTGELFF.

The chain's CDR3 is CASSDRRVRTNEKLFF. CDR3 sequence (DNA): TGTGCCAGCAGTGATCGCAGGGTACGGACTAATGAAAAACTGTTTTTT. The chain employs TRBV6-1 and TRBJ1-4; maybe TRBD1 (5 bases). The CDR3 length is 16 residues. V shed 3 bases and J shed 2 bases, with 13 bases lying between them. Germline CDR1 MNHNS, CDR2 SASEGT.

V gene TRBV28 combines with J gene TRBJ1-5; perhaps TRBD1 as D (5 bases). Per germline, CDR1 MDHEN and CDR2 SYDVKM. Between the trimmed V and J ends, which lost 8 bases and 0 bases, there was a span of 20 bases. This CDR3 spans 17 amino acids. The CDR3 is CASEQETSEDSNQPQHF. The CDR3 DNA sequence: TGTGCCAGCGAACAGGAGACGTCCGAAGATAGCAATCAGCCCCAGCATTTT. The variable domain in full, completed from reference TRBV28 and TRBJ1-5, reads DVKVTQSSRYLVKRTGEKVFLECVQDMDHENMFWYRQDPGLGLRLIYFSYDVKMKEKGDIPEGYSVSREKKERFSLILESASTNQTSMYLCASEQETSEDSNQPQHFGDGTRLSIL.

The chain is built from TRBV11-2 and TRBJ2-3; D gene unclear. CDR3 size: 15 residues. V was cut by 4 bases and J by 5 bases, with 16 bases left in between. Germline CDR1 and CDR2: SGHAT and FQNNGV. The CDR3 loop reads CASSSRSVGIDTQYF. The CDR3 DNA reads as TGTGCCAGCAGCTCTCGATCAGTGGGGATAGATACGCAGTATTTT.

The V call is TRBV7-9, the J call TRBJ2-2; a weak D match, TRBD2 (5 bases). Germline V gene lookup returns CDR1 SEHNR and CDR2 FQNEAQ (reference sequence). The CDR3 length is 16 residues. The V end lost 1 base, the J end lost 2 bases, and 11 bases lay between the germline ends. CDR3 region: CASSLGSDLNTGELFF. CDR3 nucleotide sequence: TGTGCCAGCAGCTTAGGGTCGGACTTAAACACCGGGGAGCTGTTTTTT.

V and J are TRBV27 and TRBJ1-2; the D is unclear. Trimming removed 4 bases at V and 0 bases at J, with 9 bases between. This CDR3 comprises 14 residues. The germline V gene encodes CDR1 MNHEY and CDR2 SMNVEV (reference sequence). As DNA, the CDR3 is TGTGCCAGCAGTTCCGGCGGAACTAACTATGGCTACACCTTC. It is translated as CASSSGGTNYGYTF.

This clone was counted only a few times. The sample carries other DNA sequences with the same CDR3. The CDR3 nucleotides are TGTGCCAGCAGTTTAAGGGGCTCTGGAAACACCATATATTTT. It encodes CASSLRGSGNTIYF. The chain carries TRBV27 and TRBJ1-3, with a possible D match to TRBD1 (5 bases). V lost 2 bases and J lost 0, with 5 bases in between. Germline loops: CDR1 MNHEY, CDR2 SMNVEV (reference sequence). The CDR3 length is 14 residues.

The V call is TRBV25-1, the J call TRBJ2-1; the D is unclear. Trimming took 7 bases from V and 6 from J, leaving 13 bases between them. The length of the CDR3 is 13 residues. Per germline, CDR1 MGHDK and CDR2 SYGVNS. CDR3 DNA sequence: TGTGCCAGCATGGAAGGGTGGGTCAATGAGCAGTTCTTC. Translating it yields CASMEGWVNEQFF.

The genes are TRBV7-8 and TRBJ2-3; the match to TRBD2 covers 11 bases. The CDR3 covers 17 residues. The germline V gene has CDR1 SGHVS and CDR2 FQNEAQ. V lost 3 bases to trimming and J lost 2 bases; unmatched junction nucleotides: 7. CDR3 loop: CASSFRLAGPYTDTQYF. The CDR3 DNA sequence: TGTGCCAGCAGCTTTAGACTAGCGGGGCCCTACACAGATACGCAGTATTTT.

The rearrangement joins TRBV7-2 to TRBJ1-1; possible D gene TRBD1, 5 bases. The CDR3 is 15 amino acids. Per germline, CDR1 SGHTA and CDR2 FQGNSA. V dropped 5 bases and J dropped 3 bases, with 16 bases sitting between them. The CDR3 protein is CASSPTTVGDTEAFF. CDR3 coding DNA: TGTGCCAGCAGCCCCACAACCGTGGGGGACACTGAAGCTTTCTTT.

The chain joins TRBV10-3 to TRBJ1-1; TRBD1 might be the D (5 bases). V was trimmed by 4 bases and J by 1 base, leaving 7 bases between them. CDR1 and CDR2 (germline): ENHRY, SYGVKD. This CDR3 has 13 amino acids. CDR3 region: CAISGGANTEAFF. The CDR3 DNA is TGTGCCATCAGTGGAGGGGCGAACACTGAAGCTTTCTTT.

The chain links TRBV7-2 to TRBJ2-7; no firm D call. Trimming took off 5 bases at V and 5 bases at J, with 25 bases between the two ends. CDR3 length equals 17 residues. Germline V gives CDR1 SGHTA, CDR2 FQGNSA. The CDR3 is CASSHYLSGPSANEQYF. The DNA for the CDR3 is TGTGCCAGCAGCCACTACCTAAGTGGCCCCAGCGCCAACGAGCAGTACTTC.

This chain uses TRBV28 with TRBJ2-7; TRBD1 matches 10 bases. This CDR3 region has 18 residues. Germline values: CDR1 MDHEN, CDR2 SYDVKM. V gave up 3 bases and J gave up 5 bases; unmatched junction bases: 16. CDR3 sequence: CASSFRYPRGTGVHEQYF. The CDR3 DNA reads as TGTGCCAGCAGTTTCCGATACCCGAGAGGGACAGGGGTCCACGAGCAGTACTTC.